The 24 T cell receptor beta chains below all came from one sample that was sequenced in a study of breast tumors, draining lymph nodes, adjacent tissues. Breast cancer patients provided tissue from their axillary draining lymph nodes. TCRdb reprocessed the multiplex PCR reads via MiXCR and lists one record per CDR3 protein. The data contain fewer than 200,000 distinct CDR3 sequences, around a third of them singletons. What was sequenced was axillary lymph node tissue. These receptors were obtained from a female donor with breast cancer. Some clones in this sample may be carry-over from other donors' samples.

This sequence joins TRBV7-9 and TRBJ2-7; possible D gene TRBD1, 5 bases. Germline values: CDR1 SEHNR, CDR2 FQNEAQ (reference sequence). V was pared by 5 bases and J by 3 bases, with 11 bases between. CDR3 size: 13 residues. The CDR3 region is CASSQGLVYEQYF. The CDR3 DNA reads TGTGCCAGCAGCCAGGGATTGGTCTACGAGCAGTACTTC.

This clonotype was counted at least ten times. The chain combines TRBV5-8 with TRBJ2-7; TRBD2 matches at 14 bases. The V and J ends lost 3 bases and 4 bases, in that order; junction bases with no gene match: 3. The CDR3 covers 15 residues. CDR1 and CDR2 from the germline V gene are SGHTS and YDEGEE. CDR3 sequence (DNA): TGTGCCAGCAGCTGGGGACTAGCGGGAGAATACGAGCAGTACTTC. This codes for CASSWGLAGEYEQYF.

This clonotype came up many times. The chain combines TRBV29-1 with TRBJ1-5, with a weak D call TRBD1 (6 bases). V dropped 2 bases and J dropped 5 bases, with 19 bases sitting between them. This CDR3 is 16 amino acids long. Germline V gives CDR1 SQVTM, CDR2 ANQGSEA. This CDR3 reads CSVENSGTIFHQPQHF. In DNA, the CDR3 is TGCAGCGTTGAAAACTCCGGGACAATTTTCCATCAGCCCCAGCATTTT. The full variable domain, with the rest looked up from reference TRBV29-1 and TRBJ1-5, is SAVISQKPSRDICQRGTSLTIQCQVDSQVTMMFWYRQQPGQSLTLIATANQGSEATYESGFVIDKFPISRPNLTFSTLTVSNMSPEDSSIYLCSVENSGTIFHQPQHFGDGTRLSIL.

This clonotype was found many times. The rearrangement uses TRBV7-8 and TRBJ2-5; no clear D. The germline V and J ends were trimmed by 5 bases and 4 bases, with 8 bases remaining between them. This CDR3 spans 12 amino acids. Germline V gives CDR1 SGHVS, CDR2 FQNEAQ. CDR3 coding DNA: TGTGCCAGCAGCCCGGACGGAGAGACCCAGTACTTC. Protein product: CASSPDGETQYF.

This clonotype is labeled medium-sized. The chain combines TRBV2 with TRBJ2-3, with D perhaps given as TRBD1 or TRBD2 (5 bases each). The V end lost 8 bases, the J end lost 0 bases, and 15 bases lay between the germline ends. The CDR3 is made up of 15 amino acids. Germline V gene data show CDR1 as SNHLY and CDR2 as FYNNEI. The CDR3 here is CASGAGTGSTDTQYF. The CDR3 coding sequence is TGTGCCAGCGGTGCCGGGACCGGTAGCACAGATACGCAGTATTTT.

This clonotype was picked up many times. This chain links TRBV7-3 with TRBJ1-3; D gene ambiguous. V shed 0 bases and J shed 0 bases, with 15 bases lying between them. Germline V gene lookup returns CDR1 SGHTA and CDR2 FQGTGA. The CDR3 runs 18 residues. Here the CDR3 reads CASSLTGSRDTSGNTIYF. The CDR3 nucleotides are TGTGCCAGCAGCTTAACGGGTTCACGGGATACCTCTGGAAACACCATATATTTT.

Ten or more counts support this clonotype. This chain uses TRBV4-3 with TRBJ1-6; 11 bases are a match to TRBD1. The CDR3 is 16 residues long. Trimming removed 5 bases from V and 2 bases from J; junction bases left unmatched: 2. Germline V gene data show CDR1 as LGHNA and CDR2 as YSLEER. The CDR3 coding sequence is TGCGCCAGCAGCACGGGACAGGGGGCCTATAATTCACCCCTCCACTTT. Translation: CASSTGQGAYNSPLHF.

The rearrangement links TRBV20-1 to TRBJ2-1; tentatively, D is TRBD2 (7 bases). The V gene lost 6 bases and the J gene lost 7 bases, with 16 bases spanning the gap. The CDR3 runs 13 residues. Germline loops: CDR1 DFQATT, CDR2 SNEGSKA (reference sequence). The CDR3 loop is CSAGGPFRNEQFF. CDR3 nucleotide sequence: TGCAGTGCGGGGGGGCCTTTTCGGAATGAGCAGTTCTTC.

At least ten counts were recorded for this clonotype. This chain uses TRBV15 with TRBJ1-3; D uncertain. This CDR3 contains 14 residues. Looked up from germline, CDR1 is LNHNV and CDR2 is YYDKDF (reference sequence). With 2 bases removed from V and 1 base from J, the gap between germline ends came to 6 bases. The CDR3 DNA sequence: TGTGCCACCAGCAGATGGGGATCTGGAAACACCATATATTTT. It codes for CATSRWGSGNTIYF.

As regards this clonotype: This sequence may be a read error, since a much larger clone differs from it by one base. The chain links TRBV6-5 to TRBJ2-1; D not certain. From germline, CDR1 is MNHEY and CDR2 SVGAGI. There are 11 residues in the CDR3. The CDR3 here is CTSSYSGEQFF. The CDR3 DNA follows: TGTACCAGCAGTTACTCGGGTGAGCAGTTCTTC.

A note on this clonotype: The DNA is left out, because the CDR3 cannot be placed on it with certainty; the CDR3 is given as TCRdb lists it. This rearrangement joins TRBV9 to TRBJ1-5. Germline V lookup: CDR1 SGDLS, CDR2 YYNGEE. The CDR3 contains 15 residues when both ends are counted. The CDR3 reads CACSAGGGSGQPQHF.

Of note for this clonotype: A much larger clone lies a single base off, so this may be a read error. V usage is TRBV6-2 or TRBV6-3 and J usage is TRBJ1-5; 8 positions match TRBD1. After removal of 6 bases from V and 6 bases from J, the junction contained 10 bases not matched to a gene. Germline CDR1 and CDR2: MNHEY and SVGEGT. The CDR3 has 15 residues. CDR3 loop: CASRPRTGRTQPQHF. The CDR3, as DNA: TGTGCCAGCAGGCCAAGGACAGGGAGGACTCAGCCCCAGCATTTT.

This clonotype was counted at least ten times. The rearrangement uses TRBV9 and TRBJ1-6; 9 positions match TRBD1. The CDR3 totals 17 residues. Germline assignment: CDR1 SGDLS and CDR2 YYNGEE. Trimming at V came to 3 bases and at J to 14 bases, leaving 18 bases not matched to a gene. The CDR3 is CASSGEAGTGYSAALHF. The CDR3 bases are TGTGCCAGCAGCGGAGAGGCCGGGACAGGGTACAGTGCGGCCCTCCACTTT.

As to this clonotype: This may arise from a read error, as a much more abundant clone is one base away. It is unclear where the CDR3 begins or ends on the DNA, so no DNA is shown, and the CDR3 is as TCRdb lists it. The gene calls are TRBV9 and TRBJ2-7; the D call of TRBD1 is as the table states it, not checked on the DNA. From germline, CDR1 is SGDLS and CDR2 YYNGEE. The CDR3 has 14 amino acids, counting both end residues. The CDR3 loop is CASSVAPGANEQSF.

V usage is TRBV10-2 and J usage is TRBJ2-7, with D hard to call. Germline V lookup: CDR1 WSHSY, CDR2 SAAADI. The CDR3 is 14 amino acids. Trimming cost V 7 bases and J 3 bases, with 16 bases left between them. CDR3 DNA sequence: TGCGCCAGCAACTGGCAGGCAGCGAACTACGAGCAGTACTTC. This translates into CASNWQAANYEQYF.

This clonotype was seen ten or more times. The chain employs TRBV7-9 and TRBJ2-1; unclear D gene. The germline V gene encodes CDR1 SEHNR and CDR2 FQNEAQ (reference sequence). Trimming shortened V by 4 bases and J by 8 bases, and 6 bases separated the two germline ends. This CDR3 is built from 11 residues. CDR3 residues: CASSSMDEQFF. The CDR3 nucleotides are TGTGCCAGCAGCTCAATGGATGAGCAGTTCTTC.

The chain combines TRBV14 with TRBJ1-1, with 7 bases lining up with TRBD1. Germline V gene data show CDR1 as SGHDN and CDR2 as FVKESK. J gave up 3 bases and V 0 bases, and 4 bases lay outside the gene matches. The CDR3 covers 15 residues. The CDR3 reads CASSQDWGQYTEAFF. In nucleotides, the CDR3 is TGTGCCAGCAGCCAAGATTGGGGACAGTACACTGAAGCTTTCTTT.

In regard to this clonotype: This is likely a read error, given that the CDR3 carries no conserved phenylalanine or tryptophan at its end. The chain has TRBV7-2 and TRBJ2-7; TRBD2 is a possible D gene (6 bases). Trimming removed 3 bases from V and 8 bases from J, with 17 bases in between. The CDR3 totals 14 residues. Germline-derived CDR1 and CDR2 are SGHTA and FQGNSA. For the CDR3, the DNA is TGTGCCAGCAGCTTGGGGACTCTCCCGTACAAGCAGTACCTC. Translation gives CASSLGTLPYKQYL.

This clonotype appeared many times. The V gene is TRBV5-1, the J gene TRBJ2-7, with 12 bases matching TRBD2. Trimming took 4 bases from V and 6 from J; bases not matched to a gene: 5. Germline V gene lookup returns CDR1 SGHRS and CDR2 YFSETQ. The CDR3 loop spans 14 amino acids. CDR3 sequence (DNA): TGCGCCAGCAGCCTCACTAGCGGGGGGAGCGAGCAGTACTTC. This codes for CASSLTSGGSEQYF.

This clonotype has a handful of counts. The V call is TRBV28, the J call TRBJ2-3; D is ambiguous. V was clipped by 8 bases and J by 0 bases, with 6 bases between them. Germline assignment: CDR1 MDHEN and CDR2 SYDVKM. The length of the CDR3 is 12 residues. The CDR3 DNA is TGTGCCAGCGATGCTAGCACAGATACGCAGTATTTT. It is translated as CASDASTDTQYF. Combining the CDR3 with reference TRBV28 and TRBJ2-3 gives the whole variable domain DVKVTQSSRYLVKRTGEKVFLECVQDMDHENMFWYRQDPGLGLRLIYFSYDVKMKEKGDIPEGYSVSREKKERFSLILESASTNQTSMYLCASDASTDTQYFGPGTRLTVL.

As regards this clonotype: It is likely a read error, because the conserved phenylalanine at the end of the CDR3 is missing. No DNA is shown, since the ends of the CDR3 on it are uncertain; the CDR3 is the one TCRdb lists. The chain has TRBV9 and TRBJ2-1; the tabulated D call, TRBD2, remains unverified against the DNA. Germline assignment: CDR1 SGDLS and CDR2 YYNGEE. The CDR3 contains 15 residues when both ends are counted. CDR3 region: CASSPGGASYNEQTL.

The rearrangement joins TRBV2 to TRBJ1-6; D is undetermined. V was shortened by 1 base and J by 9 bases, with 10 bases between the two germline ends. Germline V CDR1 and CDR2: SNHLY, FYNNEI. The CDR3 totals 14 residues. The CDR3 sequence is CASSEGQISSPLHF. CDR3 DNA sequence: TGTGCCAGCAGTGAAGGGCAGATCAGTTCACCCCTCCACTTT.

The rearrangement joins TRBV6-1 to TRBJ1-1; D uncertain. This CDR3 has 11 amino acids. Trimming cost V 7 bases and J 8 bases, with 11 bases left between them. Germline CDR1 reads MNHNS; CDR2 reads SASEGT. The CDR3, as DNA: TGTGCCAGCACCCTCGGGAGGGAAGCTTTCTTT. It is translated as CASTLGREAFF.

The sample holds many counts of this clonotype. V and J are TRBV20-1 and TRBJ1-6; D not certain. With 1 base removed from V and 7 bases from J, the gap between germline ends came to 17 bases. Per the germline V gene, CDR1 is DFQATT and CDR2 is SNEGSKA (reference sequence). This CDR3 has 16 amino acids. The CDR3: CSARVPREGWNSPLHF. CDR3 coding DNA: TGCAGTGCTAGAGTTCCCCGGGAGGGATGGAATTCACCCCTCCACTTT.